This TCR beta chain is from a study of blood T cell repertoires in COVID-19. Across the study: Italy, Spain and the United States were the sources of the convalescent and acute COVID-19 samples.

V lost 6 bases, J lost 1 base, and 9 bases lay in between. CDR1 is MNHEY and CDR2 is SMNVEV in the germline V gene (reference sequence). CDR3 length equals 13 residues. Per the original data handling: Amplification with reference gene primers provided the estimates of nucleated cell counts. The repertoire was sequenced with immunoSEQ multiplex PCR; TCRdb's copy has only in-frame clones and lacks some. V and J calls and clone size are those listed in that table; D and trimming were worked out from the DNA. The repertoire holds around 700,000 clones, with 70% to 90% as singletons. The clonotype was recovered from a woman younger than 30 with acute or convalescent COVID-19. The gene calls are TRBV27 and TRBJ1-1; no definite D call. The sequencing sample was made of peripheral blood. This CDR3 reads CASRLSENTEAFF. The CDR3 region has the DNA TGTGCCAGCAGACTGAGTGAGAACACTGAAGCTTTCTTT.